These 20 T cell receptor beta chains originate from one sample sequenced in a study of blood T cell repertoires in COVID-19 (dated by TCRdb to 2020 to 2022). Library construction relied on the immunoSEQ multiplex PCR assay. The immuneACCESS repertoire file appears here via TCRdb, limited to in-frame rearrangements. These files lack a portion of the clones; in checked studies, under half of the deficit traces to unresolved V genes, and the cause of the others is not known. The sample table lists about 210,000 clones, about 86% of them with a count of one. The top ten hold about 7.4% of the sample. The sample taken for sequencing was peripheral blood. These receptor sequences come from a woman aged 45 to 65 with acute or convalescent COVID-19.

The DNA for the CDR3 is TGTGCCACCAGTGATCCTAGAACAGGGGGCAACTATGGCTACACCTTC. It is translated as CATSDPRTGGNYGYTF. The gene calls are TRBV24-1 and TRBJ1-2; TRBD1 matches 9 bases. J lost 2 bases, V lost 3 bases, and 6 bases had no gene match. CDR3 length equals 16 residues. CDR1 and CDR2 (germline): KGHDR, SFDVKD.

The rearrangement links TRBV7-8 to TRBJ2-7; weak D call: TRBD2 (5 bases). From germline, CDR1 is SGHVS and CDR2 FQNEAQ. The V gene lost 4 bases and the J gene lost 4 bases, with 14 bases spanning the gap. This CDR3 has 14 amino acids. The CDR3 sequence: CASSSFSASYEQYF. For the CDR3, the DNA is TGTGCCAGCAGCTCGTTTAGCGCCTCTTACGAGCAGTACTTC.

The chain joins TRBV7-8 to TRBJ1-3; 8 bases are a match to TRBD1. The CDR3 runs 15 residues. V lost 6 bases to trimming and J lost 3 bases; unmatched junction nucleotides: 7. CDR1 and CDR2 from the germline V gene are SGHVS and FQNEAQ. The CDR3 reads CASRLQGVGGNTIYF. The CDR3 nucleotides are TGTGCCAGCAGGCTACAGGGGGTCGGTGGAAACACCATATATTTT.

V and J are TRBV10-2 and TRBJ1-1; 8 bases map to TRBD1. Germline V CDR1 and CDR2: WSHSY, SAAADI. The CDR3 is 14 residues long. V shed 3 bases and J 2 bases; nucleotides not matched to a gene: 2. This chain's CDR3 is CASSDRGQNTEAFF. CDR3 bases: TGCGCCAGCAGTGACAGGGGGCAAAACACTGAAGCTTTCTTT.

This sequence joins TRBV18 and TRBJ2-4; D is possibly TRBD2 (5 bases). CDR1 KGHSH and CDR2 LQKENI come from the germline V gene. This CDR3 contains 16 residues. Trimming took 4 bases from V and 0 from J, leaving 13 bases between them. DNA for the CDR3: TGTGCCAGCTCACGTGGGAGTGGGCTAGCCAAAAACATTCAGTACTTC. Translated: CASSRGSGLAKNIQYF.

V is TRBV5-6 and J is TRBJ1-2; 7 nucleotides agree with TRBD1. Germline loops: CDR1 SGHDT, CDR2 YYEEEE. The CDR3 has 15 amino acids. The V segment lost 4 bases and the J segment 4 bases; nucleotides outside the gene matches: 10. Here the CDR3 DNA reads TGTGCCAGCAGCACCGGCAGGGGGACGCTCTATGGCTACACCTTC. Its translation: CASSTGRGTLYGYTF.

The chain recombines TRBV2 with TRBJ1-3; 7 bases agree with TRBD1. CDR1 SNHLY and CDR2 FYNNEI come from the germline V gene. The CDR3 is made up of 15 amino acids. The V and J ends lost 9 bases and 1 base, in that order; junction bases with no gene match: 9. This CDR3 is CASNGQAPSGNTIYF. CDR3 sequence (DNA): TGTGCCAGTAACGGACAGGCGCCATCTGGAAACACCATATATTTT.

The chain has TRBV10-3 and TRBJ2-1, with D unclear. CDR1 and CDR2 (germline): ENHRY, SYGVKD. Between the trimmed V and J ends, which lost 5 bases and 10 bases, there was a span of 12 bases. This CDR3 comprises 12 residues. The CDR3 DNA reads TGTGCCATCAGTCCCCAATCAGAAGAGCAGTTCTTC. Its translation: CAISPQSEEQFF.

The chain carries TRBV12-3 or TRBV12-4 and TRBJ2-1; tentatively, D is TRBD2 (5 bases). The CDR3 is made up of 11 amino acids. V was shortened by 5 bases and J by 11 bases, with 10 bases between the two germline ends. The CDR3 here is CASSGGLQQFF. The CDR3 bases are TGTGCCAGCAGTGGCGGACTGCAGCAGTTCTTC.

The chain carries TRBV6-6 and TRBJ2-7, with D possibly being TRBD2 (6 bases). The CDR3 is 12 amino acids. The germline V gene has CDR1 MNHNY and CDR2 SVGAGI (reference sequence). V was trimmed by 2 bases and J by 7 bases, leaving 9 bases between them. The CDR3, as DNA: TGTGCCAGCAGTTACGCCGGAGGGGAGCAGTACTTC. Encoded protein: CASSYAGGEQYF.

The chain is built from TRBV10-1 and TRBJ2-1; TRBD1 agrees at 8 bases. Losses at the gene ends were 5 bases for V and 0 bases for J; bases not matched to a gene: 0. The CDR3 spans 14 residues. Germline CDR1 reads WNHNN; CDR2 reads SYGVQD (reference sequence). The CDR3 here is CASSTGGSYNEQFF. The CDR3 DNA reads TGCGCCAGCAGTACAGGGGGCTCCTACAATGAGCAGTTCTTC.

V usage is TRBV9 and J usage is TRBJ2-3; tentative D call: TRBD1 (6 bases). The V and J ends lost 2 bases and 4 bases respectively, with 17 bases between them. This CDR3 region has 16 residues. Per the germline V gene, CDR1 is SGDLS and CDR2 is YYNGEE. This CDR3 reads CASSVGTSISSDTQYF. Here the CDR3 DNA reads TGTGCCAGCAGCGTCGGGACATCTATTTCCTCAGATACGCAGTATTTT.

V gene TRBV7-6 combines with J gene TRBJ2-2, with D uncertain. V was shortened by 0 bases and J by 9 bases, with 8 bases between the two germline ends. This CDR3 has 13 amino acids. Per the germline V gene, CDR1 is SGHVS and CDR2 is FNYEAQ. In DNA, the CDR3 is TGTGCCAGCAGCTTAGCGTTGGGCCGGGAGCTGTTTTTT. Translating it yields CASSLALGRELFF. Drawing the rest from reference TRBV7-6 and TRBJ2-2, the complete variable domain is GAGVSQSPRYKVTKRGQDVALRCDPISGHVSLYWYRQALGQGPEFLTYFNYEAQQDKSGLPNDRFSAERPEGSISTLTIQRTEQRDSAMYRCASSLALGRELFFGEGSRLTVL.

This sequence joins TRBV5-4 and TRBJ2-5; 13 bases align to TRBD2. The CDR3 runs 16 residues. CDR1 and CDR2 (germline): SGHNT, YYREEE (reference sequence). The V segment lost 2 bases and the J segment 1 base; nucleotides outside the gene matches: 2. As DNA, the CDR3 is TGTGCCAGCAGCTTAGGGACTAGCGGGGCCCAAGAGACCCAGTACTTC. Its translation: CASSLGTSGAQETQYF.

The V gene is TRBV19, the J gene TRBJ1-3, with D possibly matching TRBD1 (6 bases). Germline V gene lookup returns CDR1 LNHDA and CDR2 SQIVND (reference sequence). The CDR3 spans 14 residues. V was clipped by 3 bases and J by 6 bases, with 12 bases between them. This chain's CDR3 is CASSIGQSENTIYF. Written as DNA, the CDR3 is TGTGCCAGTAGTATCGGACAGTCGGAAAACACCATATATTTT.

The chain has TRBV29-1 and TRBJ1-2; the D gene is possibly TRBD1 (5 bases). CDR1 is SQVTM, CDR2 ANQGSEA, per germline. This CDR3 is built from 15 residues. V lost 3 bases, J lost 4 bases, and 18 bases lay in between. The CDR3 region has the DNA TGCAGCGTTGATGGGATGTCCGGGGGGAGCTATGGCTACACCTTC. As protein: CSVDGMSGGSYGYTF. Variable domain in full (rest from reference TRBV29-1 and TRBJ1-2): SAVISQKPSRDICQRGTSLTIQCQVDSQVTMMFWYRQQPGQSLTLIATANQGSEATYESGFVIDKFPISRPNLTFSTLTVSNMSPEDSSIYLCSVDGMSGGSYGYTFGSGTRLTVV.

The chain recombines TRBV9 with TRBJ2-1; TRBD2 matches 8 bases. CDR1 is SGDLS and CDR2 is YYNGEE in the germline V gene. The CDR3 consists of 16 residues. V shed 0 bases and J 3 bases; nucleotides not matched to a gene: 5. CDR3 bases: TGTGCCAGCAGCGTAGTGCGGCTAGCGGGCTACAATGAGCAGTTCTTC. The encoded protein is CASSVVRLAGYNEQFF.

The V and J genes are TRBV5-1 and TRBJ1-1; D is uncertain. The CDR3 covers 13 residues. Between the trimmed V and J ends, which lost 4 bases and 3 bases, there was a span of 10 bases. Germline V gene data show CDR1 as SGHRS and CDR2 as YFSETQ. In DNA, the CDR3 is TGCGCCAGCAGCCCTGTTCCGGACACTGAAGCTTTCTTT. It specifies CASSPVPDTEAFF. The full variable domain, completed using reference TRBV5-1 and TRBJ1-1, is KAGVTQTPRYLIKTRGQQVTLSCSPISGHRSVSWYQQTPGQGLQFLFEYFSETQRNKGNFPGRFSGRQFSNSRSEMNVSTLELGDSALYLCASSPVPDTEAFFGQGTRLTVV.

The chain employs TRBV7-2 and TRBJ2-1, with 9 positions matching TRBD1. This CDR3 contains 15 residues. Germline CDR1 is SGHTA and CDR2 is FQGNSA. Trimming cost V 5 bases and J 8 bases; bases outside gene matches: 10. DNA of the CDR3: TGTGCCAGCAGCCCCACCCGGGACAGGGTAGATGAGCAGTTCTTC. It is translated as CASSPTRDRVDEQFF.

The chain is built from TRBV10-3 and TRBJ1-6, with TRBD1 identical over 7 bases. With 2 bases clipped from V and 6 bases from J, the junction kept 4 bases outside the gene matches. CDR1 is ENHRY, CDR2 SYGVKD, per germline. The CDR3 is 15 residues long. CDR3 region: CAISELDRVNSPLHF. The CDR3 nucleotides read TGTGCCATCAGTGAGCTAGACAGGGTTAATTCACCCCTCCACTTT.